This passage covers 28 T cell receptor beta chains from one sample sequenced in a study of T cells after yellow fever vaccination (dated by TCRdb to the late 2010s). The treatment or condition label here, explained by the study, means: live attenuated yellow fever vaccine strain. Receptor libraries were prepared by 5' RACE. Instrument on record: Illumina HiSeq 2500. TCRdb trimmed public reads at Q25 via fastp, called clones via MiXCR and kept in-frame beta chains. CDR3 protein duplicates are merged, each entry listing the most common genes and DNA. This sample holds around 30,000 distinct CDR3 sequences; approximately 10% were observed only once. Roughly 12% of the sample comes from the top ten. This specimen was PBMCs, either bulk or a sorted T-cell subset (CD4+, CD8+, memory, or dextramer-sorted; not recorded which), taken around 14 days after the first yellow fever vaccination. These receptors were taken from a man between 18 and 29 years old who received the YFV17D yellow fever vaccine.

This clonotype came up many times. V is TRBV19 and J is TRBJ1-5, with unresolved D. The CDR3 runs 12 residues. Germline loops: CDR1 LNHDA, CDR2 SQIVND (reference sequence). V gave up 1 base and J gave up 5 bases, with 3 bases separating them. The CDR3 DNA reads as TGTGCCAGTAGTATAGCCTATCAGCCCCAGCATTTT. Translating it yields CASSIAYQPQHF.

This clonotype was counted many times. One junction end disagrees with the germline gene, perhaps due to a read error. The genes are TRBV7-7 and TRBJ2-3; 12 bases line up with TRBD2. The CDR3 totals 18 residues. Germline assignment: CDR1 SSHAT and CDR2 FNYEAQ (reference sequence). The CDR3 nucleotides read TGTGCTAGCAGCTTACCCCCCGGACTAGCGGGATACACAGATACGCAGTATTTT. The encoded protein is CASSLPPGLAGYTDTQYF. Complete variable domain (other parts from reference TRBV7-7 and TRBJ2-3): GAGVSQSPRYKVTKRGQDVTLRCDPISSHATLYWYQQALGQGPEFLTYFNYEAQPDKSGLPSDRFSAERPEGSISTLTIQRTEQRDSAMYRCASSLPPGLAGYTDTQYFGPGTRLTVL.

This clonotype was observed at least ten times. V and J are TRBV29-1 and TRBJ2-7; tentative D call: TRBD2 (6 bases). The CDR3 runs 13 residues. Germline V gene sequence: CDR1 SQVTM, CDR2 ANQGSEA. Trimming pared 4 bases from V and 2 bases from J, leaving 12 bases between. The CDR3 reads CSVVLASTYEQYF. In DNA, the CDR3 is TGCAGCGTTGTGCTAGCGTCGACCTACGAGCAGTACTTC.

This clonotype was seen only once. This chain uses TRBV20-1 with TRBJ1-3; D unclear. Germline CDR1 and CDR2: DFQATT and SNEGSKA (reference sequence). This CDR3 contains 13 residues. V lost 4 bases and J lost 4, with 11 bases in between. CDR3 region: CSATPPVGNTIYF. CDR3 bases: TGCAGTGCTACCCCACCAGTGGGAAACACCATATATTTT.

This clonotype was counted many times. The CDR3 DNA follows: TGTGCCAGCAGTGAACCAACGAAGGGCCCAGAGGGGAAACTGTTTTTT. Its protein product is CASSEPTKGPEGKLFF. The rearrangement uses TRBV6-1 and TRBJ1-4, with D maybe TRBD1 (5 bases). This CDR3 contains 16 residues. Germline CDR1 is MNHNS and CDR2 is SASEGT. Trimming removed 2 bases from V and 11 bases from J, with 21 bases in between.

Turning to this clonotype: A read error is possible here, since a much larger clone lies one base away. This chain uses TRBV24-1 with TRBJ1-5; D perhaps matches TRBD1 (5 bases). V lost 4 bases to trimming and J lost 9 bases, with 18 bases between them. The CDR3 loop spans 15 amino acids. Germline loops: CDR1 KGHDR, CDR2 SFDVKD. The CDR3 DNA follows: TGTGCCACCAGTGAGAGAGAAAGGGGCGGGTGGCCCCAGCATTTT. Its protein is CATSERERGGWPQHF.

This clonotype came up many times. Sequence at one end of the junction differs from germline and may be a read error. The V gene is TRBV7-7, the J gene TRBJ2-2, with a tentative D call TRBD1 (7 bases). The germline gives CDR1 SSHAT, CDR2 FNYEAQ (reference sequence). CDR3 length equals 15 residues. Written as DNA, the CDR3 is TGTGCTAGCAGCTTTGCGGGACAGAGTACCGGGGAGCTGTTTTTT. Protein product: CASSFAGQSTGELFF.

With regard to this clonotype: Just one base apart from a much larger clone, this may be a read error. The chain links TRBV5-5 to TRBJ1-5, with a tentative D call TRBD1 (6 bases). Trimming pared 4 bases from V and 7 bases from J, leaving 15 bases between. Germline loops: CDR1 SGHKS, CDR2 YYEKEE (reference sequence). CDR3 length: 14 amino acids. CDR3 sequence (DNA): TGTGCCAGCAGCCCCGGCGGGGGGCAACAGCCCCAGCATTTT. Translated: CASSPGGGQQPQHF.

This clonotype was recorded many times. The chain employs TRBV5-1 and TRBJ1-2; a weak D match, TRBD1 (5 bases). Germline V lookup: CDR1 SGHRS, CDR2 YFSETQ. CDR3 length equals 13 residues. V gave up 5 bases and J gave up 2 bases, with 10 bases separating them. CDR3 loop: CASSSQGNYGYTF. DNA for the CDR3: TGCGCCAGCAGTTCCCAGGGCAACTATGGCTACACCTTC. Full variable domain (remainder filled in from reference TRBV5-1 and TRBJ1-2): KAGVTQTPRYLIKTRGQQVTLSCSPISGHRSVSWYQQTPGQGLQFLFEYFSETQRNKGNFPGRFSGRQFSNSRSEMNVSTLELGDSALYLCASSSQGNYGYTFGSGTRLTVV.

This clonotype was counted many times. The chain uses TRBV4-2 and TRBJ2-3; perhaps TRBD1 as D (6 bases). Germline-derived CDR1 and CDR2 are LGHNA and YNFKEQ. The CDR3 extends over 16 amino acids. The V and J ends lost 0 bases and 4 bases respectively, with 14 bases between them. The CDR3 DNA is TGTGCCAGCAGCCAAGACGGGGCCTCAGGGGCAGATACGCAGTATTTT. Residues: CASSQDGASGADTQYF.

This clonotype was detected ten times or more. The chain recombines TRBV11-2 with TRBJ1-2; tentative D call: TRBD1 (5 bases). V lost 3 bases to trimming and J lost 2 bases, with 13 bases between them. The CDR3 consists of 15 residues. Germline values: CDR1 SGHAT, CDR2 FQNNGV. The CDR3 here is CASSFSWDLNYGYTF. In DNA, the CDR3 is TGTGCCAGCAGCTTTTCTTGGGACTTGAACTATGGCTACACCTTC.

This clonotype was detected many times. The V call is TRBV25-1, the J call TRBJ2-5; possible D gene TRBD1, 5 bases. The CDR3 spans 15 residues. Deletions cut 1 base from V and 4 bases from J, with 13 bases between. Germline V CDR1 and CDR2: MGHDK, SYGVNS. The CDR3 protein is CASSEWGRVRETQYF. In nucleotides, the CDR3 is TGTGCCAGCAGTGAATGGGGCAGGGTTCGAGAGACCCAGTACTTC.

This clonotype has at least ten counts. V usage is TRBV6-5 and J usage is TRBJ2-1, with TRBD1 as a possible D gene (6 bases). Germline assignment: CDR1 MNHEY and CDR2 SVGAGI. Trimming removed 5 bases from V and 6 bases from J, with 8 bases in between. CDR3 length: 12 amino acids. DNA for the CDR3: TGTGCCAGCAGTCCGGACAGCAATGAGCAGTTCTTC. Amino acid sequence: CASSPDSNEQFF.

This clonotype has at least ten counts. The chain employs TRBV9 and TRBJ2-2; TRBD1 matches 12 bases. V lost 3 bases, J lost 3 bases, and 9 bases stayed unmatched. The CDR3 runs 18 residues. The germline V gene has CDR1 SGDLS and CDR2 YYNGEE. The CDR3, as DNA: TGTGCCAGCAGCGCCCGATCCGGGACAGGGGGCGACACCGGGGAGCTGTTTTTT. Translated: CASSARSGTGGDTGELFF.

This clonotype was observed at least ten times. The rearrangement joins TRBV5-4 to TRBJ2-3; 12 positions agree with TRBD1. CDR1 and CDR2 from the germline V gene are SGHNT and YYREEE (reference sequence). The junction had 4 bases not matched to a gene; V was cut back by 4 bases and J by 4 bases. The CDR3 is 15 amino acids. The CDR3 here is CASSRDRGHADTQYF. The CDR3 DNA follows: TGTGCCAGCAGCCGGGACAGGGGGCATGCAGATACGCAGTATTTT.

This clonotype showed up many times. The CDR3 sequence is CASSRQQGNTEAFF. The CDR3 nucleotides are TGTGCCAGCAGCCGACAACAGGGTAACACTGAAGCTTTCTTT. V and J are TRBV3-1 and TRBJ1-1; perhaps TRBD1 as D (6 bases). The germline CDR1 and CDR2 sequences are LGHDT and YNNKEL (reference sequence). The CDR3 consists of 14 residues. Trimming took off 4 bases at V and 2 bases at J, with 11 bases between the two ends.

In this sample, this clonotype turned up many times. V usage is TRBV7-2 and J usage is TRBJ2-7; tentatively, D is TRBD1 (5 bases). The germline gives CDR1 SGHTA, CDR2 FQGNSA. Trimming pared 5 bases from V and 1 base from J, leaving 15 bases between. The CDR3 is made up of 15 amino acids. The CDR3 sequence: CASSRQGVASYEQYV. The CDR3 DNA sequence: TGTGCCAGCAGCCGGCAGGGTGTAGCATCCTACGAGCAGTACGTC.

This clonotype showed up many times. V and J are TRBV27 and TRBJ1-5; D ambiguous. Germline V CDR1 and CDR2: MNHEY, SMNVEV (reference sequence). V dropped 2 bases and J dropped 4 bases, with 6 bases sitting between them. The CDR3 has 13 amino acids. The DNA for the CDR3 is TGTGCCAGCAGTTTAAACCGGAATCAGCCCCAGCATTTT. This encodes CASSLNRNQPQHF.

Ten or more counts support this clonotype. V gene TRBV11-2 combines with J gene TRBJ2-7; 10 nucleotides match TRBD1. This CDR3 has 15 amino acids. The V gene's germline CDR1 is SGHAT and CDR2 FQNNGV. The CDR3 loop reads CASSLDRGRGYEQYV. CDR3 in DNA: TGTGCCAGCAGCCTAGACAGGGGGCGCGGCTACGAGCAGTACGTC.

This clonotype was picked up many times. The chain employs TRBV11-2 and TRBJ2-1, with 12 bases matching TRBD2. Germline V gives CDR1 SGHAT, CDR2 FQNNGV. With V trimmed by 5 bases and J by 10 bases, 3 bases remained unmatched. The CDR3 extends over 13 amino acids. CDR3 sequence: CASSRTSGDEQFF. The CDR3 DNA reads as TGTGCCAGCAGCCGGACTAGCGGGGACGAGCAGTTCTTC.

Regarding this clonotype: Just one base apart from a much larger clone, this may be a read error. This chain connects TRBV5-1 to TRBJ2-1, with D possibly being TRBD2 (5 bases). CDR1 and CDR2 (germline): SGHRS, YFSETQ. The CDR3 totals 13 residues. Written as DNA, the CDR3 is TGCTCCAGCAGCTCCGGCCCTTCGGGAGAGCAGTTCTTC. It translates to CSSSSGPSGEQFF.

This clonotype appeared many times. CDR3 amino acids: CSVYLPSGSQYF. CDR3 nucleotides: TGCAGCGTTTACCTACCCTCAGGGTCCCAGTACTTC. This chain joins TRBV29-1 and TRBJ2-5; a weak D match, TRBD1 (5 bases). Germline V gives CDR1 SQVTM, CDR2 ANQGSEA. This CDR3 comprises 12 residues. V lost 5 bases, J lost 9 bases, and 16 bases lay in between. Full variable domain (outside the CDR3, taken from reference TRBV29-1 and TRBJ2-5): SAVISQKPSRDICQRGTSLTIQCQVDSQVTMMFWYRQQPGQSLTLIATANQGSEATYESGFVIDKFPISRPNLTFSTLTVSNMSPEDSSIYLCSVYLPSGSQYFGPGTRLLVL.

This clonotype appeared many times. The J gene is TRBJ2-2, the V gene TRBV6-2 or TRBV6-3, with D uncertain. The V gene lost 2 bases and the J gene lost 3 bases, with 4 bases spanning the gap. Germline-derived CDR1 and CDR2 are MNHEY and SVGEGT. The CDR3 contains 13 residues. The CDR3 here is CASSYTDTGELFF. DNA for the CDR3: TGTGCCAGCAGTTACACAGACACCGGGGAGCTGTTTTTT.

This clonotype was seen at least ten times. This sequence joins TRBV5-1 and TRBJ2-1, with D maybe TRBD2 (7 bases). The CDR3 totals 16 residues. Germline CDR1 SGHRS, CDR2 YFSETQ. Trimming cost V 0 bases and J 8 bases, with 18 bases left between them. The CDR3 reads CASSLEQRGGGDEQFF. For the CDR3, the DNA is TGCGCCAGCAGCTTGGAACAAAGGGGGGGGGGCGATGAGCAGTTCTTC.

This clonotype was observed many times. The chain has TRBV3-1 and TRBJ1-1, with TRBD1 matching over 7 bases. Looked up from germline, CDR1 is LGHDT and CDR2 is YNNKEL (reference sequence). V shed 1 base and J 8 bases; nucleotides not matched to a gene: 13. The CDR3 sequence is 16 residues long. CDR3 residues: CASSQGGGQIKGEAFF. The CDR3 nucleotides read TGTGCCAGCAGCCAAGGCGGGGGACAGATAAAAGGGGAAGCTTTCTTT.

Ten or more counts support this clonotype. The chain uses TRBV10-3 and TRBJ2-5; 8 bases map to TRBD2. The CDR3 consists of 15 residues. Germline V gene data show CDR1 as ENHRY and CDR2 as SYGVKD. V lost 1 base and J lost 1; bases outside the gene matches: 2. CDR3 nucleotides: TGTGCCATCAGTGAGTTACGGGGGGGCCAAGAGACCCAGTACTTC. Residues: CAISELRGGQETQYF.

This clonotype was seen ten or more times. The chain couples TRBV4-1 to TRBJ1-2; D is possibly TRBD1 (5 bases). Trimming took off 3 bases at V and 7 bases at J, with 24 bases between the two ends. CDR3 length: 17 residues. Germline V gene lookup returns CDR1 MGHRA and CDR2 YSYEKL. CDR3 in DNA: TGCGCCAGCAGCCACCCCGGGCGGCCGGGACTGAGATCTGGCTACACCTTC. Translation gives CASSHPGRPGLRSGYTF.

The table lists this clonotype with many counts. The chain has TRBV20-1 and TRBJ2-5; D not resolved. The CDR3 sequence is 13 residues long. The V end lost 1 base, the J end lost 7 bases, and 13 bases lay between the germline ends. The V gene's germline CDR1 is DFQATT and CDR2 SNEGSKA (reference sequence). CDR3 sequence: CSARGPYGVTQYF. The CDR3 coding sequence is TGCAGTGCTAGAGGACCTTACGGAGTGACCCAGTACTTC.